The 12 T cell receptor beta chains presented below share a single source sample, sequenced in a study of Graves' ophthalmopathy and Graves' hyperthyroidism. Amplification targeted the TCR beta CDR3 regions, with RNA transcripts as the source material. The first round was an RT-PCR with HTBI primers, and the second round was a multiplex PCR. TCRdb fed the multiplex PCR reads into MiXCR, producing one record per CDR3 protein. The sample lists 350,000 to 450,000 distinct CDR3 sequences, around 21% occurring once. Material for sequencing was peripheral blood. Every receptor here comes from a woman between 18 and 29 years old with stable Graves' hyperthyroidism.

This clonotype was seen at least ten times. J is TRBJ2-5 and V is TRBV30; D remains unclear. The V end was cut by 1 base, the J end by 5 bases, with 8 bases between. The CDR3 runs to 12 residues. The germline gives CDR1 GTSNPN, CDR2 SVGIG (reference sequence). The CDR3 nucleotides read TGTGCCTGGAGTGAGAGTTTGGAGACCCAGTACTTC. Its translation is CAWSESLETQYF.

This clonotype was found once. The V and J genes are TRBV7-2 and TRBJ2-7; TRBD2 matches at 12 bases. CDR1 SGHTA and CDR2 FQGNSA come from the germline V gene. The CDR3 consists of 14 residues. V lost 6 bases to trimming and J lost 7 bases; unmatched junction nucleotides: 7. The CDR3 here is CASRQAGTSGEQYF. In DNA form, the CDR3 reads TGTGCCAGCAGACAAGCCGGGACTAGCGGGGAGCAGTACTTC.

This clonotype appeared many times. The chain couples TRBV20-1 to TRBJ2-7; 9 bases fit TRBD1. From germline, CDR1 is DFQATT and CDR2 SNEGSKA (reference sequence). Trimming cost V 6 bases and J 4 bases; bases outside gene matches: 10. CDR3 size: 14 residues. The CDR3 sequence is CSAEGQGRRYEQYF. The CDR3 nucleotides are TGCAGTGCGGAAGGACAGGGGCGACGGTACGAGCAGTACTTC.

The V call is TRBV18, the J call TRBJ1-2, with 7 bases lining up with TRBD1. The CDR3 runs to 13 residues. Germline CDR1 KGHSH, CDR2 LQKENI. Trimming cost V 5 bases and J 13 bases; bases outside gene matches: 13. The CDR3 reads CASSESGTATCTF. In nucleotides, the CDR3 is TGTGCCAGCTCAGAGTCCGGGACAGCCACCTGCACCTTC. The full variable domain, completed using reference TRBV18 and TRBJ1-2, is NAGVMQNPRHLVRRRGQEARLRCSPMKGHSHVYWYRQLPEEGLKFMVYLQKENIIDESGMPKERFSAEFPKEGPSILRIQQVVRGDSAAYFCASSESGTATCTFGSGTRLTVV.

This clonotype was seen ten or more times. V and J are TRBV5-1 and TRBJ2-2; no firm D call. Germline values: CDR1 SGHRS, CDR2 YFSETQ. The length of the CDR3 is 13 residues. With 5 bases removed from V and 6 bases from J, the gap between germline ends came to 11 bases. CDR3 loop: CASRLQKSGELFF. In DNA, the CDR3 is TGCGCCAGCAGGTTACAAAAGTCCGGGGAGCTGTTTTTT.

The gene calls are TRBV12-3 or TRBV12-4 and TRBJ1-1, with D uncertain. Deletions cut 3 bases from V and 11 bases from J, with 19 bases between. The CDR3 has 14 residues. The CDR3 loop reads CASSFGGLGRDAFF. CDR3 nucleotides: TGTGCCAGCAGTTTTGGTGGGCTGGGTCGTGATGCTTTCTTT.

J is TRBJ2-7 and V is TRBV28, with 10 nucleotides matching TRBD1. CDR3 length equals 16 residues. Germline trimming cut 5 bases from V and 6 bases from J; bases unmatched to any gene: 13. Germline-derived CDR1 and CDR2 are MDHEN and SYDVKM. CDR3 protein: CASSLPRGTGVGEQYF. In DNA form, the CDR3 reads TGTGCCAGCAGTCTCCCACGGGGGACAGGGGTCGGCGAGCAGTACTTC.

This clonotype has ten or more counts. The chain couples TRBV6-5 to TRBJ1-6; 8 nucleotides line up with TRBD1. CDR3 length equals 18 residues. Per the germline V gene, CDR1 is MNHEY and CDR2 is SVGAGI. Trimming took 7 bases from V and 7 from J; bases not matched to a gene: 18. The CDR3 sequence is CASIQPGQGEFRNSPLHF. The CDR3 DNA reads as TGTGCCAGCATCCAACCCGGACAGGGAGAATTTAGGAATTCACCCCTCCACTTT.

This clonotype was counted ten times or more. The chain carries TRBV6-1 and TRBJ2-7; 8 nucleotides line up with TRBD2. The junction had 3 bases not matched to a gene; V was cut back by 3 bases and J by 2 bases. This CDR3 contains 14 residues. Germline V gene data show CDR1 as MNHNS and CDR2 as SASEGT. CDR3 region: CASSDTSGPYEQYF. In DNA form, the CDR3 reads TGTGCCAGCAGTGATACTAGCGGACCCTACGAGCAGTACTTC.

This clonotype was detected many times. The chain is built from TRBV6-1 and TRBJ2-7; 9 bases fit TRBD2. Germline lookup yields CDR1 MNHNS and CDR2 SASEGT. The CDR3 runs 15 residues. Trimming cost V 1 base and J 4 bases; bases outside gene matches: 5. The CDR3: CASSEGTSAGYEQYF. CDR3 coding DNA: TGTGCCAGCAGTGAAGGGACTAGCGCAGGTTACGAGCAGTACTTC.

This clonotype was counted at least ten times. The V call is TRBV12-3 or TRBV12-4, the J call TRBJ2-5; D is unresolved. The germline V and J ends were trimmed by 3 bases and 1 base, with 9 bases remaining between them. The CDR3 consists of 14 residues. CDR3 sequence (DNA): TGTGCCAGCAGTTTCCGGTCAAGCCAAGAGACCCAGTACTTC. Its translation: CASSFRSSQETQYF.

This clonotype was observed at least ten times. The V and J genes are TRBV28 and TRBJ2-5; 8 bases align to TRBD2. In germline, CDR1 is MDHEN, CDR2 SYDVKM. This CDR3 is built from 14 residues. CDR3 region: CATGRLATKETQYF. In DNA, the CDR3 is TGTGCAACCGGCCGACTAGCGACAAAAGAGACCCAGTACTTC.